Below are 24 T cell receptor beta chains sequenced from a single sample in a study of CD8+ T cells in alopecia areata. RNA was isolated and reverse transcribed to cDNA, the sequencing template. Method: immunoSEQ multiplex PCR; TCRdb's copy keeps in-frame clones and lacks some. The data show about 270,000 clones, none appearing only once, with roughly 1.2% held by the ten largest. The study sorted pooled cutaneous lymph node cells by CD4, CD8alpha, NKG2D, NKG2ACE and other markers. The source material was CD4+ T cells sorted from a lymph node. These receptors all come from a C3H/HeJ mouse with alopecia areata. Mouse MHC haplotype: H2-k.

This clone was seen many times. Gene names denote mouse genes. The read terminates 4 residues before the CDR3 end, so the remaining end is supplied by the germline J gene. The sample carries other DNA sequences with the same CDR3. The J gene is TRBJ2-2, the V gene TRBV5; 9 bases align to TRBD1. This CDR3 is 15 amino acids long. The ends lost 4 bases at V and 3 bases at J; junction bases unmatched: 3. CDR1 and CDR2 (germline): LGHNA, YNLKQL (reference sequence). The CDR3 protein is CASSPQGADTGQLYF. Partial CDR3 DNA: TGTGCCAGCAGCCCACAGGGGGCGGACACCGGG.

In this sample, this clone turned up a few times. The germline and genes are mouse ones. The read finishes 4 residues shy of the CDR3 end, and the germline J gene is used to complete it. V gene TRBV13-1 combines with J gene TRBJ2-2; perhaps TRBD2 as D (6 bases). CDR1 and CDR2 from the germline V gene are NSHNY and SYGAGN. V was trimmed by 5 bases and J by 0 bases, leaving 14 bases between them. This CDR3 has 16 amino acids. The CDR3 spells CASSSPGLSNTGQLYF. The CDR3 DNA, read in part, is TGTGCCAGCAGCTCACCGGGACTATCAAACACCGGG.

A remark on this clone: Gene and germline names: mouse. The CDR3 reads CASSIWLGGFNQDTQYF. The CDR3 DNA, read in part, is TGTGCCAGCAGTATATGGCTGGGGGGGTTTAACCAAGAC. The V gene is TRBV19, the J gene TRBJ2-5, with 9 bases identical to TRBD2. The read stops 4 residues short of the end of the CDR3; the missing end is completed from the germline J gene. Per the germline V gene, CDR1 is FNHDT and CDR2 is SITEND (reference sequence). J gave up 0 bases and V 1 base, and 6 bases lay outside the gene matches. The CDR3 extends over 17 amino acids.

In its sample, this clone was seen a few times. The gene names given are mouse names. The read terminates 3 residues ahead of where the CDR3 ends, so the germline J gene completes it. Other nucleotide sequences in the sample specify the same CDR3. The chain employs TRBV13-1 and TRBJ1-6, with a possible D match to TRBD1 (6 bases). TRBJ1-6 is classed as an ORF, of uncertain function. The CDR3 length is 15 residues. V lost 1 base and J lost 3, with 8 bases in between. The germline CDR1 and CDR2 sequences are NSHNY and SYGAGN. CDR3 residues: CASSDRDNYNSPLYF. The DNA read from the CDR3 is TGTGCCAGCAGTGATCGGGACAACTATAATTCGCCC.

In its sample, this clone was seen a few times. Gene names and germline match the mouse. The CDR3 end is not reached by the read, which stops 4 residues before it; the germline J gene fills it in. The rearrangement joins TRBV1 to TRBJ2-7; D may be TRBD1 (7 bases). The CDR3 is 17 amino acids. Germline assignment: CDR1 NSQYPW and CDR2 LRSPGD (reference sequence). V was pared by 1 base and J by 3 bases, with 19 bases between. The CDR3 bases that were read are TGCACCTGCAGTGCAGCGGGGGGTCCCGGGACAGACTAT. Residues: CTCSAAGGPGTDY. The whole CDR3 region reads CTCSAAGGPGTDYEQYF.

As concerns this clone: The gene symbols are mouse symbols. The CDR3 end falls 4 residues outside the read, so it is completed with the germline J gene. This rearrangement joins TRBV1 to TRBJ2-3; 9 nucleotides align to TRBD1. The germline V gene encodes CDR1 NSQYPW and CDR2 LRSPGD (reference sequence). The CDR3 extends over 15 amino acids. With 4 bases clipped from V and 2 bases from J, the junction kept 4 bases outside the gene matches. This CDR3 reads CTCSDRGRVAETLYF. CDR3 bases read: TGCACCTGCAGTGACAGGGGGCGCGTTGCAGAA.

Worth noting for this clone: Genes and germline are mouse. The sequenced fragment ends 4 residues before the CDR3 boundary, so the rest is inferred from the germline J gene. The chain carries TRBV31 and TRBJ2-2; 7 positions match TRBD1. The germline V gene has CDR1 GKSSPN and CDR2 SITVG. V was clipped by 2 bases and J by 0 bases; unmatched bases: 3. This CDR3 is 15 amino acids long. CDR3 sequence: CAWSAGTANTGQLYF. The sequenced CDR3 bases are TGTGCCTGGAGTGCAGGGACAGCAAACACCGGG.

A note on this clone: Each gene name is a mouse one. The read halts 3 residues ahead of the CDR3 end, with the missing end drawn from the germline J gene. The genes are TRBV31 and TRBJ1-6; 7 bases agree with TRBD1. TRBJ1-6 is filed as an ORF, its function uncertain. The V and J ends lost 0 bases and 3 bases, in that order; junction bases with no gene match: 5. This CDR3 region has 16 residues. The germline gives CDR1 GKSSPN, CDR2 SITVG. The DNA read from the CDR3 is TGTGCCTGGAGTCTTCCCGGGACAGTCTATAATTCGCCC. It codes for CAWSLPGTVYNSP. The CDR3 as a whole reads CAWSLPGTVYNSPLYF.

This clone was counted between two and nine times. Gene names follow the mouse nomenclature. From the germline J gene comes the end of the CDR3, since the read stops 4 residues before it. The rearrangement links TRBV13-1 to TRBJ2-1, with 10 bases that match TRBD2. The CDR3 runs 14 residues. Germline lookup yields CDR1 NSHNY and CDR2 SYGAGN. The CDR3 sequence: CASRAGGARAEQFF. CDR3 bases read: TGTGCCAGCAGAGCTGGGGGGGCGCGAGCT.

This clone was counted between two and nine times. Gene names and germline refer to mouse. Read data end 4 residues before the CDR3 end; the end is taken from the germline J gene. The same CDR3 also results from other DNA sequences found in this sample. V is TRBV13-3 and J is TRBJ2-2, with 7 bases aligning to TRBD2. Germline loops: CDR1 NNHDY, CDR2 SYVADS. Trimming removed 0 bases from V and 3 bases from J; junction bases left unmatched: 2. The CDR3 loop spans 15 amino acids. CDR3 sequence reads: CASSDGGGDTGQLYF. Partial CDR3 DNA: TGTGCCAGCAGTGATGGGGGGGGAGACACCGGG. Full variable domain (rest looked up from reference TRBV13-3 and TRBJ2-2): EAAVTQSPRSKVAVTGGKVTLSCHQTNNHDYMYWYRQDTGHGLRLIHYSYVADSTEKGDIPDGYKASRPSQENFSLILELASLSQTAVYFCASSDGGGDTGQLYFGEGSKLTVL.

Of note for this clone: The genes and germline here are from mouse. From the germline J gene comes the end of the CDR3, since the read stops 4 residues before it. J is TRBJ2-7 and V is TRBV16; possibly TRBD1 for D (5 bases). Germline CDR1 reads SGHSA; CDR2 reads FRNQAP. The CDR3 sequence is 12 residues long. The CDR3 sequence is CASSFGQYEQYF. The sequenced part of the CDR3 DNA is TGTGCAAGCAGCTTCGGACAATAT.

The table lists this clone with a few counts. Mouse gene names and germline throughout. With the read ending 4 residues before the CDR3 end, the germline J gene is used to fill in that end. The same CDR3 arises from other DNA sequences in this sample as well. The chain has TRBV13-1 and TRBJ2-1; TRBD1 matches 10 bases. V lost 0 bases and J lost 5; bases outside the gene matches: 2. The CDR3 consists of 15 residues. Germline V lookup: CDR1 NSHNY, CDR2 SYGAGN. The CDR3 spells CASSDAGTGDAEQFF. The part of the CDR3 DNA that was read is TGTGCCAGCAGTGATGCAGGGACAGGGGATGCT.

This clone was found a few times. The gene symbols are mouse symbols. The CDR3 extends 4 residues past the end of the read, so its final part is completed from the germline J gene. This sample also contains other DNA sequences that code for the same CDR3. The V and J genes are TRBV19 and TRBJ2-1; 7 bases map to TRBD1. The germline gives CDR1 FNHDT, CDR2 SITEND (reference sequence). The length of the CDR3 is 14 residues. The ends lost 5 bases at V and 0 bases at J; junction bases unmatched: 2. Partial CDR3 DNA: TGTGCCAGCAGGCGGGACAGTAACTATGCT. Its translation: CASRRDSNYA. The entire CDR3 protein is CASRRDSNYAEQFF.

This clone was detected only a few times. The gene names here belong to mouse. This chain's CDR3 is CASTPGLSQNTLYF. Incomplete CDR3 DNA: TGTGCCAGCACCCCGGGACTGAGTCAAAAC. The chain has TRBV19 and TRBJ2-4; 7 positions match TRBD2. The read gets to within 4 residues of the CDR3 end, and the germline J gene fills in the rest. Germline values: CDR1 FNHDT, CDR2 SITEND (reference sequence). J gave up 0 bases and V 6 bases, and 4 bases lay outside the gene matches. The CDR3 covers 14 residues. Using reference TRBV19 and TRBJ2-4 for the parts outside the CDR3, the full variable domain is GGIITQTPKFLIGQEGQKLTLKCQQNFNHDTMYWYRQDSGKGLRLIYYSITENDLQKGDLSEGYDASREKKSSFSLTVTSAQKNEMAVFLCASTPGLSQNTLYFGAGTRLSVL.

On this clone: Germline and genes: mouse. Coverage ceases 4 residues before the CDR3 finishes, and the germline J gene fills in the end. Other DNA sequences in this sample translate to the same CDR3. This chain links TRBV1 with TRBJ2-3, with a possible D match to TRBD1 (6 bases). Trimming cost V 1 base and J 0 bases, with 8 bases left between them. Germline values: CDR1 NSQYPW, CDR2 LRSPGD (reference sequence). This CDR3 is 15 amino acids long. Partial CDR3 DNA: TGCACCTGCAGTGCAGGCAGGGGTAGTGCAGAA. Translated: CTCSAGRGSAE. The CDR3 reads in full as CTCSAGRGSAETLYF.

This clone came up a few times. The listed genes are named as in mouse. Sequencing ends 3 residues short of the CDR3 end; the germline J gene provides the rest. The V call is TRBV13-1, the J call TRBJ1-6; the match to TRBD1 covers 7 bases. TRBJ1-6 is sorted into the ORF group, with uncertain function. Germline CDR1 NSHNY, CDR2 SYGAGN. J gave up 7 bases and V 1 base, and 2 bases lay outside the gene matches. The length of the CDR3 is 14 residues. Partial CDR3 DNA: TGTGCCAGCAGTGATAGGGGGCCAAATTCGCCC. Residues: CASSDRGPNSP. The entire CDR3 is CASSDRGPNSPLYF.

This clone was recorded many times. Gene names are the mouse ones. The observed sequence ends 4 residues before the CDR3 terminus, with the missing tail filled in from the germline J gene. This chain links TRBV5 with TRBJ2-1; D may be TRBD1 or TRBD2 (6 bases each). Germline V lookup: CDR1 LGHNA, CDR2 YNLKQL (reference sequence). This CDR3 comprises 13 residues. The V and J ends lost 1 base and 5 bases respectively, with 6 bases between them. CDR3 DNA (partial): TGTGCCAGCAGCCAAGGGGGGCATGCT. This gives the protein CASSQGGHA. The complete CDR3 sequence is CASSQGGHAEQFF.

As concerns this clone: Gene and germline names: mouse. CDR3 DNA (partial): TGTGCCAGCGGGGGACAGGGGGGTGCT. Its protein is CASGGQGGA. In full, the CDR3 reads CASGGQGGAEQFF. The chain carries TRBV13-2 and TRBJ2-1; 11 positions match TRBD1. The sequence runs out 4 residues before the end of the CDR3; the remainder is reconstructed from the germline J gene. CDR1 and CDR2 from the germline V gene are NNHNN and SYGAGS (reference sequence). The CDR3 length is 13 residues. V was pared by 5 bases and J by 6 bases, with 1 base of the junction left unmatched.

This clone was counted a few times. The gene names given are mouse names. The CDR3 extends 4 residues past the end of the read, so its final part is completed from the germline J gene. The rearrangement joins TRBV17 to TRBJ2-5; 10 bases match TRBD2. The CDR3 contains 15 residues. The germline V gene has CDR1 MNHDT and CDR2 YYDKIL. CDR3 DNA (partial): TGTGCTAGCAGTAGAGTTCTGGGGGGGCGTGAC. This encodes CASSRVLGGRD. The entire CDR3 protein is CASSRVLGGRDTQYF. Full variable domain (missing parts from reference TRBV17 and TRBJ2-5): DTTVKQNPRYKLARVGKPVNLICSQTMNHDTMYWYQKKPNQAPKLLLFYYDKILNREADTFEKFQSSRPNNSFCSLYIGSAGLEYSAMYLCASSRVLGGRDTQYFGPGTRLLVL.

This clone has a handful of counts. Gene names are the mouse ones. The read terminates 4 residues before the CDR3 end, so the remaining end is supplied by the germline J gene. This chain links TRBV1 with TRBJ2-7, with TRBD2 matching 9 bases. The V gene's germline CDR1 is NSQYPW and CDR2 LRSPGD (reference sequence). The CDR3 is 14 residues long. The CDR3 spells CTCSAQTGGNEQYF. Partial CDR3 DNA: TGCACCTGCAGTGCACAGACTGGGGGTAAT.

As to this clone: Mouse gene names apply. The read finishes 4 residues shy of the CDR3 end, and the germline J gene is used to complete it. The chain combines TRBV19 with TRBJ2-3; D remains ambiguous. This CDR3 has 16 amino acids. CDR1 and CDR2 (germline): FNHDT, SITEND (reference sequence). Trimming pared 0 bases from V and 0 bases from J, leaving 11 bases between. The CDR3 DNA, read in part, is TGTGCCAGCAGTATAGCTTACAGATATAGTGCAGAA. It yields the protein CASSIAYRYSAE. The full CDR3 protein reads CASSIAYRYSAETLYF.

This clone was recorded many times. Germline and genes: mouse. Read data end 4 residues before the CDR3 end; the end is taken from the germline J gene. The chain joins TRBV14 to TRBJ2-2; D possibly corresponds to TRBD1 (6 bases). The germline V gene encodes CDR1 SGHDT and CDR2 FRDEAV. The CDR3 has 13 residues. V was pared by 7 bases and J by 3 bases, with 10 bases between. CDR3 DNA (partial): TGTGCCAGCCCAGGGGCGGACACCGGG. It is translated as CASPGADTG. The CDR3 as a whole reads CASPGADTGQLYF.

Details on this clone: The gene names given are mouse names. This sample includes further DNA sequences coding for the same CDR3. The sequenced part of the CDR3 DNA is TGTGCCAGCAGTATCGGCTGGGGGGCGTATGCT. Residues: CASSIGWGAYA. The entire CDR3 protein reads CASSIGWGAYAEQFF. The chain joins TRBV19 to TRBJ2-1; the match to TRBD2 covers 8 bases. Sequencing ends 4 residues short of the CDR3 end; the germline J gene provides the rest. This CDR3 has 15 residues. CDR1 and CDR2 (germline): FNHDT, SITEND (reference sequence). J was trimmed by 4 bases and V by 2 bases; bases with no gene match: 5.

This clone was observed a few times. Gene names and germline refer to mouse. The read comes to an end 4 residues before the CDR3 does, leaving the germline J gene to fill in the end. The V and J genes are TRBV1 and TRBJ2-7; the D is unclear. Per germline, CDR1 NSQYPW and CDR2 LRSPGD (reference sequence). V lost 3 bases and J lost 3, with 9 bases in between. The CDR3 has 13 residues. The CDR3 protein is CTCSALQNYEQYF. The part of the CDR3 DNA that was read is TGCACCTGCAGTGCCTTACAGAACTAT.